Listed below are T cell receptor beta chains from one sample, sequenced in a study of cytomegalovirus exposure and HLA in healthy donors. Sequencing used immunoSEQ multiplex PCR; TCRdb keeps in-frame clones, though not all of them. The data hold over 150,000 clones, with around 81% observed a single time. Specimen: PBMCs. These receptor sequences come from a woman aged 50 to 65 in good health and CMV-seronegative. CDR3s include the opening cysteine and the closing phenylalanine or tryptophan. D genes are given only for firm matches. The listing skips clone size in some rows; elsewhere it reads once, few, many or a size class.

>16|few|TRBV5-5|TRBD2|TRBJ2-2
TGTGCCAGCAGCTGGGGGACTAGCGGGGCCACCGGGGAGCTGTTTTTT
CASSWGTSGATGELFF
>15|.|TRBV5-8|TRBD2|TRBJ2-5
TGTGCCAGCATCCGGGGGACTAGCGGCCAAGAGACCCAGTACTTC
CASIRGTSGQETQYF
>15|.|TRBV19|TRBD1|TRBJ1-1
TGTGCCAGTAGTTCAGTTGGGACAGGGGGCACTGAAGCTTTCTTT
CASSSVGTGGTEAFF
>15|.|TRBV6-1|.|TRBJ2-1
TGTGCCAGCAATTTACGGGGAGGTAGCTACAATGAGCAGTTCTTC
CASNLRGGSYNEQFF
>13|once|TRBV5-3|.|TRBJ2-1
TGTGCCAGGTGGGGGGGGCTCATAGCCGAGCAGTTCTTC
CARWGGLIAEQFF
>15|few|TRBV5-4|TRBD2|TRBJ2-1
TGTGCCAGCACTGGTCAGACTAGCACCTACAATGAGCAGTTCTTC
CASTGQTSTYNEQFF
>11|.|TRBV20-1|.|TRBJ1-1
TGCAGTGCTACCAGGGGCACTGAAGCTTTCTTT
CSATRGTEAFF
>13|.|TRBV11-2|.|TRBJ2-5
TGTGCCAGCAGCTCCACAGATGGCGAGACCCAGTACTTC
CASSSTDGETQYF
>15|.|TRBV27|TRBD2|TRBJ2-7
TGTGCCAGCAGTTTAACTAGCGGGACCCCCTTGGAGCAGTACTTC
CASSLTSGTPLEQYF
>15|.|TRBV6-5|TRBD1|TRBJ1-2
TGTGCCAGCAGTCTCAGGGGGCGGGGGTGGTATGGCTACACCTTC
CASSLRGRGWYGYTF
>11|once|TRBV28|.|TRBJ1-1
TGTGCCAGCGTCGGGGGCACTGAAGCTTTCTTT
CASVGGTEAFF
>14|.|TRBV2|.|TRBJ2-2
TGTGCCAGCAGTGGACAGGCGGAAACCGGGGAGCTGTTTTTT
CASSGQAETGELFF
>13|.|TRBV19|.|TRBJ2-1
TGTGCCAGTACGGACGGGACCTACAATGAGCAGTTCTTC
CASTDGTYNEQFF
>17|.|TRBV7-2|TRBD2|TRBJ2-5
TGTGCCAGCAGCCGCCTGCGGGCTAGCGGGGCCCAAGAGACCCAGTACTTC
CASSRLRASGAQETQYF
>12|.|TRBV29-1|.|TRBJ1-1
TGCAGCGGCCGTCGAGTGAACACTGAAGCTTTCTTT
CSGRRVNTEAFF
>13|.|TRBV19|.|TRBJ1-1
TGTGCCAGTAGTGCTACAGTGAACACTGAAGCTTTCTTT
CASSATVNTEAFF
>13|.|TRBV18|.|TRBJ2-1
TGTGCCAGCTCACCAAACGGGGGAAATGAGCAGTTCTTC
CASSPNGGNEQFF
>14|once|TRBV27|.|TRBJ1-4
TGTGCCAGCAGTTTAACAGGGCTTAATGAAAAACTGTTTTTT
CASSLTGLNEKLFF
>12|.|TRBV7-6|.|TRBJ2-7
TGTGCCAGCAGCTTAAGTGAGGACGAGCAGTACTTC
CASSLSEDEQYF
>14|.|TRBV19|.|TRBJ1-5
TGTGCCAGTAGTACCGCAGGGCGAGGTCAGCCCCAGCATTTT
CASSTAGRGQPQHF
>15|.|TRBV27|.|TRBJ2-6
TGTGCCAGCAGTTTAATGGGCCACGGGGCCAACGTCCTGACTTTC
CASSLMGHGANVLTF
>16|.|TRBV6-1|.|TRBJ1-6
TGTGCCAGCAGTCAAGACAGGAGCTCCTATAATTCACCCCTCCACTTT
CASSQDRSSYNSPLHF